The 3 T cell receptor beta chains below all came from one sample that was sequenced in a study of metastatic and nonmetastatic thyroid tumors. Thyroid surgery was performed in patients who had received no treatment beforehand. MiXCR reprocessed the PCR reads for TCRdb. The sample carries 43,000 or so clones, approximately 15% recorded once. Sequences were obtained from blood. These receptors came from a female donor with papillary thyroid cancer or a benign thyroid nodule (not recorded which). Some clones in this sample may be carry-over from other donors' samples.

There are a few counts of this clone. CDR3 protein: CASSRGDTEAFF. CDR3 nucleotides: TGTGCCAGCAGTCGGGGCGACACTGAAGCTTTCTTT. J is TRBJ1-1 and V is TRBV6-2 or TRBV6-3; D is perhaps TRBD1 (5 bases). The CDR3 contains 12 residues. Germline V gene data show CDR1 as MNHEY and CDR2 as SVGEGT. Trimming stripped 5 bases from V and 3 bases from J, with 7 bases between.

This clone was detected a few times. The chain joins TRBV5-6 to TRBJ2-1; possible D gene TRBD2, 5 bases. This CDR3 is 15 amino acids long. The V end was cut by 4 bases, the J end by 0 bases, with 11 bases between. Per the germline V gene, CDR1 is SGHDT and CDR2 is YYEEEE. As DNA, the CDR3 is TGTGCCAGCAGCCTAGGACTGCACTCCTACAATGAGCAGTTCTTC. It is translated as CASSLGLHSYNEQFF.

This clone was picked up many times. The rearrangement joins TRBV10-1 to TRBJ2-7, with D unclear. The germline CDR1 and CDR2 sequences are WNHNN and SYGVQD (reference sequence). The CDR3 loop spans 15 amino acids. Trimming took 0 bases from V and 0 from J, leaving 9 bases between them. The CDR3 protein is CASSESIHPSYEQYF. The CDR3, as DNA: TGCGCCAGCAGTGAGTCGATCCACCCCTCCTACGAGCAGTACTTC.